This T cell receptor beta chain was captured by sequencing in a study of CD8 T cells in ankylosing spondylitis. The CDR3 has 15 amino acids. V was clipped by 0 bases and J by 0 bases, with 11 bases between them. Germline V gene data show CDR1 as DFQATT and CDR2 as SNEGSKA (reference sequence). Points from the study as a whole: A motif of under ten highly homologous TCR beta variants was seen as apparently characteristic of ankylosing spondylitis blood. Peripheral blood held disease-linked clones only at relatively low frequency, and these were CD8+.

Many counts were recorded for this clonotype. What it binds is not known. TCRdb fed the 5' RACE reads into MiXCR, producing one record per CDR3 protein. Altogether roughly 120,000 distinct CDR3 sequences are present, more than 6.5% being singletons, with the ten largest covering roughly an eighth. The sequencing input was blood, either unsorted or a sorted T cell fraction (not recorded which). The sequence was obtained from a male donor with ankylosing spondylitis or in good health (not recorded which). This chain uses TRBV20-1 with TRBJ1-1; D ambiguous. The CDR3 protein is CSARDSRQLNTEAFF. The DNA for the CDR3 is TGCAGTGCTAGAGATTCCCGGCAGCTGAACACTGAAGCTTTCTTT.